This is a list of T cell receptor beta chains from one sample in a study of CD8 T cell repertoires and HIV-1 epitope variants. These receptors have no identified antigens. The table came from immunoSEQ multiplex PCR; TCRdb's copy has only in-frame clones and leaves some out. Of 5,000 to 7,500 clones listed, more than 60% were seen once; the top ten hold roughly 45%. The sample comprised cultured CD8+ T cells derived from PBMCs. The receptor set was obtained from a male donor with HIV. Both conserved end residues are part of each CDR3. D genes are given only for firm matches. Only some rows state a clone size, as once, few, many or a class for expanded clones.

d_call j_call clone_size v_call cdr3_nt cdr3_aa
TRBD2 TRBJ2-2 NA TRBV10-2 TGCGCCAGCATGACAGCGGGAGGGGCCACCGGGGAGCTGTTTTTT CASMTAGGATGELFF
NA TRBJ1-5 NA TRBV15 TGTGCCACCAGCAGGGGGGTTCAGCCCCAGCATTTT CATSRGVQPQHF
NA TRBJ2-3 NA TRBV27 TGTGCCAGCAGTTGGGTGAGCACAGATACGCAGTATTTT CASSWVSTDTQYF
NA TRBJ2-2 NA TRBV12-2 TGTGCAAGTCGCCCGGGGAACACCGGGGAGCTGTTTTTT CASRPGNTGELFF
NA TRBJ2-3 medium-sized TRBV11-3 TGTGCCAGCAGCCGAAGAGAGGGAGTGGGAGATACGCAGTATTTT CASSRREGVGDTQYF
TRBD2 TRBJ2-1 NA TRBV11-1 TGTGCCAGCAGCTTTGGGACTAGCGGGAGTAATGAGCAGTTCTTC CASSFGTSGSNEQFF
TRBD1 TRBJ2-5 medium-sized TRBV28 TGTGCCAGCAGTTCCCCGGACAGGGCCCAAGAGACCCAGTACTTC CASSSPDRAQETQYF
TRBD2 TRBJ2-1 NA TRBV19 TGTGCCAGTAGTTTCGTAGCGGGAGAGCAGTTCTTC CASSFVAGEQFF
NA TRBJ2-7 NA TRBV5-6 TGTGCCAGCACCCCACCCCCCAGGGGGGAGTCCTACGAGCAGTACTTC CASTPPPRGESYEQYF
TRBD1 TRBJ2-1 NA TRBV7-9 TGTGCCAGCAGCGCTGGACAGGGAGCTGATGAGCAGTTCTTC CASSAGQGADEQFF
NA TRBJ2-1 NA TRBV10-2 TGCGCCACAGCCTCCGGGCGGAGCTCCTACAATGAGCAGTTCTTC CATASGRSSYNEQFF
NA TRBJ2-2 NA TRBV7-8 TGTGCCAGCAGCTACGGGACAAACACCGGGGAGCTGTTTTTT CASSYGTNTGELFF
NA TRBJ2-3 large TRBV29-1 TGCAGCGCGGCGGGCACCGAGTCCACAGATACGCAGTATTTT CSAAGTESTDTQYF
NA TRBJ1-2 large TRBV5-6 TGTGCCAGCAGCCCTTGGCCGGTAGAATTGGACTATGGCTACACCTTC CASSPWPVELDYGYTF
NA TRBJ2-1 once TRBV19 TGTGCCAGTAGTCCCCGTGCAGGGTCCAACAATGAGCAGTTCTTC CASSPRAGSNNEQFF